The present TCR beta chain was sequenced within a study of blood T cell repertoires in COVID-19. The overall study: Both acute and convalescent COVID-19 samples were obtained from the United States, Italy and Spain. From T cells, B-cell-depleted T cells, or PBMCs came the material, which was cDNA or gDNA.

V was clipped by 5 bases and J by 7 bases; unmatched bases: 19. Germline V gene lookup returns CDR1 LNHDA and CDR2 SQIVND (reference sequence). This CDR3 spans 18 amino acids. TCRdb keeps only in-frame clones here, not all; method: immunoSEQ multiplex PCR. The sample holds a few hundred thousand clones, 86% seen once. The chain carries TRBV19 and TRBJ2-1, with 8 bases that match TRBD1. The receptor comes from a man over 45 with acute or convalescent COVID-19. Sample: peripheral blood. The CDR3 is CASSPGARAGGSWNEQFF. The CDR3 nucleotides are TGTGCCAGTAGTCCGGGGGCACGGGCAGGGGGCTCTTGGAATGAGCAGTTCTTC.